Each of the 14 T cell receptor beta chains below was sequenced from the same sample in a study of shared clonotypes between healthy human individuals. Libraries were prepared by immunoSEQ multiplex PCR; TCRdb keeps only in-frame clonotypes and omits some of them. The table includes about 490,000 clones, less than 80% detected once. The sequencing sample was made of PBMCs. Receptors were obtained from a woman between 40 and 50 years old in good health. Some clones in this sample may be carry-over from other donors' samples.

This chain connects TRBV2 to TRBJ2-2; D gene unclear. Per germline, CDR1 SNHLY and CDR2 FYNNEI. The V end lost 6 bases, the J end lost 10 bases, and 15 bases lay between the germline ends. There are 13 residues in the CDR3. CDR3 loop: CASRNPPKEELFF. In DNA, the CDR3 is TGTGCCAGCAGAAACCCACCAAAGGAGGAGCTGTTTTTT.

The V call is TRBV2, the J call TRBJ1-3, with 7 bases fitting TRBD1. This CDR3 region has 15 residues. V was pared by 4 bases and J by 0 bases, with 3 bases of the junction left unmatched. Germline V gives CDR1 SNHLY, CDR2 FYNNEI. DNA for the CDR3: TGTGCCAGCAGTGCGACAGGGATCTCTGGAAACACCATATATTTT. Protein sequence: CASSATGISGNTIYF.

The chain combines TRBV5-5 with TRBJ2-5; TRBD1 matches at 9 bases. Germline values: CDR1 SGHKS, CDR2 YYEKEE (reference sequence). The CDR3 contains 15 residues. With 4 bases clipped from V and 3 bases from J, the junction kept 7 bases outside the gene matches. The chain's CDR3 is CASSPPTGGEETQYF. The DNA of the CDR3 is TGTGCCAGCAGCCCGCCGACAGGGGGGGAAGAGACCCAGTACTTC.

The V call is TRBV19, the J call TRBJ2-2, with 7 bases lining up with TRBD1. The V gene's germline CDR1 is LNHDA and CDR2 SQIVND (reference sequence). CDR3 length: 15 amino acids. V was clipped by 4 bases and J by 5 bases; unmatched bases: 7. As DNA, the CDR3 is TGTGCCAGTAGTAATCCGGGACAGAAGACCGGGGAGCTGTTTTTT. As protein: CASSNPGQKTGELFF.

The V gene is TRBV5-1, the J gene TRBJ1-3; a weak D match, TRBD1 (6 bases). V was cut by 4 bases and J by 3 bases, with 14 bases left in between. The CDR3 spans 15 residues. Per the germline V gene, CDR1 is SGHRS and CDR2 is YFSETQ. CDR3 in amino acids: CASSPAGGLGNTIYF. The DNA of the CDR3 is TGCGCCAGCAGCCCTGCGGGGGGGCTTGGAAACACCATATATTTT.

The genes are TRBV5-6 and TRBJ2-6; D is uncertain. The CDR3 extends over 13 amino acids. CDR1 and CDR2 (germline): SGHDT, YYEEEE. The V end was cut by 4 bases, the J end by 4 bases, with 6 bases between. The CDR3 region is CASSPRGANVLTF. DNA of the CDR3: TGTGCCAGCAGCCCCCGGGGGGCCAACGTCCTGACTTTC.

This sequence joins TRBV5-4 and TRBJ2-2, with 7 bases aligning to TRBD2. CDR1 SGHNT and CDR2 YYREEE come from the germline V gene (reference sequence). The CDR3 extends over 15 amino acids. J lost 8 bases, V lost 2 bases, and 9 bases had no gene match. In DNA, the CDR3 is TGTGCCAGCAGCTTTCTTGCGGGAGCTGTTGGGGAGCTGTTTTTT. Protein: CASSFLAGAVGELFF.

This clone was recorded only once. The chain employs TRBV13 and TRBJ2-3; D is ambiguous. The CDR3 runs 16 residues. The ends were cut back, 1 base at V and 5 bases at J, with 16 bases in the middle. Germline V gene data show CDR1 as PRHDT and CDR2 as FYEKMQ (reference sequence). The CDR3 nucleotides are TGTGCCAGCAGCTTAGAGGGTTTGCTAACGATAGATACGCAGTATTTT. It codes for CASSLEGLLTIDTQYF.

This sequence joins TRBV2 and TRBJ2-1; D gene ambiguous. V was cut by 4 bases and J by 0 bases, with 10 bases left in between. Germline V gene sequence: CDR1 SNHLY, CDR2 FYNNEI. The CDR3 loop spans 15 amino acids. The CDR3 DNA is TGTGCCAGCAGTGGGGGTTTAAGCTCCTACAATGAGCAGTTCTTC. It yields the protein CASSGGLSSYNEQFF.

The V call is TRBV10-1, the J call TRBJ2-1; 10 bases align to TRBD1. Germline V gene lookup returns CDR1 WNHNN and CDR2 SYGVQD (reference sequence). V dropped 0 bases and J dropped 2; count of bases not matched to a gene: 16. This CDR3 contains 21 residues. The CDR3 bases are TGCGCCAGCAGTGAGTCGCTGACGGGACAGGGGACCCTAGCGGCCTACAATGAGCAGTTCTTC. Its translation: CASSESLTGQGTLAAYNEQFF.

This chain links TRBV19 with TRBJ2-7; 7 positions match TRBD1. V dropped 1 base and J dropped 7; count of bases not matched to a gene: 16. The CDR3 runs 17 residues. Germline CDR1 reads LNHDA; CDR2 reads SQIVND (reference sequence). CDR3 loop: CASSIGDSPGSRQEQYF. The CDR3 DNA reads as TGTGCCAGTAGTATAGGGGACAGCCCGGGATCTCGACAAGAGCAGTACTTC.

Comments on this clone: Other DNA sequences in the same sample also yield this CDR3. V and J are TRBV7-3 and TRBJ2-1; D unresolved. Trimming took 1 base from V and 0 from J, leaving 1 base between them. CDR1 is SGHTA, CDR2 FQGTGA, per germline. The CDR3 consists of 13 residues. CDR3 protein: CASSLNSYNEQFF. In DNA, the CDR3 is TGTGCCAGCAGCTTAAACTCCTACAATGAGCAGTTCTTC.

About this clone: One end of the junction is discordant with germline, which a read error may explain. V is TRBV7-9 and J is TRBJ2-7, with D tentatively TRBD2 (5 bases). The germline V gene encodes CDR1 SEHNR and CDR2 FQNEAQ (reference sequence). This CDR3 comprises 16 residues. CDR3 residues: CASSQDYSSPTLEQYF. In nucleotides, the CDR3 is TGCGCCAGCAGCCAAGATTATTCTAGCCCTACACTCGAGCAGTACTTC.

The rearrangement uses TRBV7-2 and TRBJ1-5; the D is unclear. V was shortened by 5 bases and J by 2 bases, with 10 bases between the two germline ends. In germline, CDR1 is SGHTA, CDR2 FQGNSA. The CDR3 has 14 residues. This CDR3 is CASSRRGGNQPQHF. The CDR3 nucleotides are TGTGCCAGCAGCCGCCGCGGCGGCAATCAGCCCCAGCATTTT.